Following are 25 T cell receptor beta chains from one sample sequenced in a study of neurological immune-mediated disorders. The time point here: longitudinal time-point 1 (baseline). In TCRdb, the 5' RACE reads were re-called with MiXCR into one record per CDR3 protein. This sample has some 37,000 distinct CDR3 sequences; around 3.1% occur once, and the top ten carry 7.5% to 8.5%. Sequencing was carried out using PBMCs. The receptors derive from a woman in her sixties or seventies with multiple sclerosis.

This clonotype showed up many times. The chain has TRBV6-2 or TRBV6-3 and TRBJ1-1; TRBD1 might be the D (5 bases). CDR1 and CDR2 (germline): MNHEY, SVGEGT. This CDR3 region has 13 residues. Trimming left V 6 bases short and J 6 bases short, with 14 bases between. The CDR3 sequence is CASSRGVVAEAFF. The DNA of the CDR3 is TGTGCCAGCAGCCGAGGGGTGGTGGCTGAAGCTTTCTTT.

This clonotype was detected many times. The chain links TRBV5-1 to TRBJ2-5; D uncertain. The germline gives CDR1 SGHRS, CDR2 YFSETQ. V was trimmed by 0 bases and J by 7 bases, leaving 16 bases between them. This CDR3 contains 15 residues. CDR3 region: CASSLDSNFEGTQYF. DNA of the CDR3: TGCGCCAGCAGCTTGGACAGCAACTTTGAAGGGACCCAGTACTTC.

This clonotype has only a few counts. J is TRBJ2-7 and V is TRBV7-2; TRBD1 aligns across 12 bases. The CDR3 is 15 amino acids. J gave up 9 bases and V 3 bases, and 9 bases lay outside the gene matches. Germline-derived CDR1 and CDR2 are SGHTA and FQGNSA. The CDR3 sequence is CASSFGTGGASAQYF. CDR3 coding DNA: TGTGCCAGCAGCTTTGGGACAGGGGGCGCGTCAGCGCAGTACTTC.

This clonotype was recorded at least ten times. The chain is built from TRBV18 and TRBJ2-5, with 7 nucleotides matching TRBD1. Germline CDR1 KGHSH, CDR2 LQKENI. The CDR3 loop spans 14 amino acids. Unmatched junction bases numbered 3, after V lost 3 bases and J lost 2 bases. CDR3 in DNA: TGTGCCAGCTCACCCCGGACAGGACAAGAGACCCAGTACTTC. Residues: CASSPRTGQETQYF.

This clonotype was counted many times. This rearrangement joins TRBV10-3 to TRBJ1-5; 10 bases fit TRBD1. V lost 2 bases and J lost 4; bases outside the gene matches: 8. The CDR3 extends over 17 amino acids. The V gene's germline CDR1 is ENHRY and CDR2 SYGVKD. For the CDR3, the DNA is TGTGCCATCAGTGAGGGACAGGGGGTAGGTAGTAATCAGCCCCAGCATTTT. It codes for CAISEGQGVGSNQPQHF.

This chain links TRBV27 with TRBJ2-7; maybe TRBD1 (5 bases). Germline V gives CDR1 MNHEY, CDR2 SMNVEV (reference sequence). CDR3 length: 13 amino acids. The V gene lost 6 bases and the J gene lost 5 bases, with 14 bases spanning the gap. The chain's CDR3 is CASSRKPGHEQYV. The CDR3 coding sequence is TGTGCCAGCAGCCGCAAGCCAGGGCACGAGCAGTACGTC.

This clonotype was counted at least ten times. The V gene is TRBV5-5, the J gene TRBJ1-4; 7 bases are shared with TRBD1. Looked up from germline, CDR1 is SGHKS and CDR2 is YYEKEE (reference sequence). CDR3 length: 14 amino acids. Unmatched junction bases numbered 2, after V lost 0 bases and J lost 6 bases. CDR3 nucleotide sequence: TGTGCCAGCAGCTTGGAAGGGGGCCATGAAAAACTGTTTTTT. Amino acids: CASSLEGGHEKLFF.

This clonotype was counted at least ten times. V and J are TRBV29-1 and TRBJ2-3, with D possibly being TRBD1 or TRBD2 (5 bases each). This CDR3 spans 14 amino acids. Per the germline V gene, CDR1 is SQVTM and CDR2 is ANQGSEA. The DNA for the CDR3 is TGCGGGGGACGGGTGATGGAGGGCACAGATACGCAGTATTTT. This encodes CGGRVMEGTDTQYF.

In its sample, this clonotype was seen many times. The rearrangement joins TRBV3-1 to TRBJ1-2; the D gene is possibly TRBD1 (5 bases). V was cut by 0 bases and J by 5 bases, with 16 bases left in between. The CDR3 spans 16 residues. Germline lookup yields CDR1 LGHDT and CDR2 YNNKEL (reference sequence). CDR3 coding DNA: TGTGCCAGCAGCCAAGATATGAGGGGATTGGGGTATGGCTACACCTTC. Its translation: CASSQDMRGLGYGYTF. The full variable domain, completed using reference TRBV3-1 and TRBJ1-2, is DTAVSQTPKYLVTQMGNDKSIKCEQNLGHDTMYWYKQDSKKFLKIMFSYNNKELIINETVPNRFSPKSPDKAHLNLHINSLELGDSAVYFCASSQDMRGLGYGYTFGSGTRLTVV.

Many counts were recorded for this clonotype. J is TRBJ1-4 and V is TRBV6-6, with unresolved D. The V gene's germline CDR1 is MNHNY and CDR2 SVGAGI (reference sequence). The CDR3 is made up of 11 amino acids. Trimming took 7 bases from V and 8 from J, leaving 8 bases between them. The CDR3 DNA is TGTGCCAGCACCCGAGCAGAAAAACTGTTTTTT. The encoded protein is CASTRAEKLFF.

This clonotype was seen more than once but under ten times. This sequence may be a read error, since a much larger clone differs from it by one base. The chain recombines TRBV20-1 with TRBJ2-7; TRBD2 is a possible D gene (6 bases). There are 12 residues in the CDR3. Germline lookup yields CDR1 DFQATT and CDR2 SNEGSKA (reference sequence). The V end lost 4 bases, the J end lost 7 bases, and 14 bases lay between the germline ends. The CDR3 spells CSAILGGKEQYF. CDR3 sequence (DNA): TGCAGTGCTATCTTGGGGGGTAAAGAGCAGTACTTC.

This clonotype was recorded at least ten times. The V and J genes are TRBV7-9 and TRBJ1-1; perhaps TRBD1 as D (5 bases). Between the trimmed V and J ends, which lost 10 bases and 0 bases, there was a span of 18 bases. CDR3 length equals 15 residues. The germline gives CDR1 SEHNR, CDR2 FQNEAQ (reference sequence). The CDR3 nucleotides are TGTGCCACCCCGGGCAGCGAGGGGCTGAACACTGAAGCTTTCTTT. Translation: CATPGSEGLNTEAFF.

This clonotype occurred many times. The chain employs TRBV5-1 and TRBJ2-2; 7 bases line up with TRBD2. The CDR3 sequence is 16 residues long. J gave up 0 bases and V 2 bases, and 4 bases lay outside the gene matches. CDR1 SGHRS and CDR2 YFSETQ come from the germline V gene. This CDR3 is CASSFRGGPNTGELFF. CDR3 coding DNA: TGCGCCAGCAGCTTCCGGGGAGGGCCGAACACCGGGGAGCTGTTTTTT.

This clonotype was counted a few times. This CDR3 reads CATGTVDREGRNGYTF. The CDR3, as DNA: TGTGCCACAGGAACGGTTGACCGTGAGGGAAGGAATGGCTACACCTTC. V gene TRBV2 combines with J gene TRBJ1-2; D remains ambiguous. Germline assignment: CDR1 SNHLY and CDR2 FYNNEI. The CDR3 loop spans 16 amino acids. Trimming left V 10 bases short and J 6 bases short, with 27 bases between.

This clonotype was observed at least ten times. V usage is TRBV3-1 and J usage is TRBJ1-5; 7 bases are a match to TRBD1. Losses at the gene ends were 11 bases for V and 2 bases for J; bases not matched to a gene: 6. The CDR3 loop spans 13 amino acids. CDR1 is LGHDT, CDR2 YNNKEL, per germline (reference sequence). The CDR3, as DNA: TGTGCCGCGGGGCAGGGGGGCAATCAGCCCCAGCATTTT. Translating gives CAAGQGGNQPQHF.

This clonotype was detected many times. This sequence joins TRBV24-1 and TRBJ2-3; possibly TRBD1 or TRBD2 for D (5 bases each). The CDR3 is 17 amino acids. Germline-derived CDR1 and CDR2 are KGHDR and SFDVKD. Trimming shortened V by 0 bases and J by 2 bases, and 14 bases separated the two germline ends. CDR3 residues: CATSDLRGGTHTDTQYF. CDR3 coding DNA: TGTGCCACCAGTGATTTGCGGGGCGGAACCCACACAGATACGCAGTATTTT.

This clonotype was picked up many times. The CDR3 DNA is TGCAGCGTTGGCTGGCGGGGGCCTCAAGAGACCCAGTACTTC. It is translated as CSVGWRGPQETQYF. The V call is TRBV29-1, the J call TRBJ2-5; possible D gene TRBD2, 7 bases. V lost 4 bases and J lost 2, with 14 bases in between. This CDR3 is built from 14 residues. Per germline, CDR1 SQVTM and CDR2 ANQGSEA.

This clonotype was observed at least ten times. The chain uses TRBV7-2 and TRBJ2-7; no clear D. This CDR3 is 15 amino acids long. Trimming left V 2 bases short and J 3 bases short, with 14 bases between. Germline CDR1 is SGHTA and CDR2 is FQGNSA. CDR3 sequence (DNA): TGTGCCAGCAGCTTAAGGCCAGGTCCGAACTACGAGCAGTACTTC. Translation: CASSLRPGPNYEQYF.

This clonotype has at least ten counts. The chain uses TRBV20-1 and TRBJ2-1; TRBD2 aligns across 10 bases. Trimming removed 6 bases from V and 9 bases from J; junction bases left unmatched: 5. This CDR3 spans 12 amino acids. Germline V gene sequence: CDR1 DFQATT, CDR2 SNEGSKA (reference sequence). The CDR3 DNA reads TGCAGTGCACAGCGGGGGGGCGTTGAGCAGTTCTTC. This translates into CSAQRGGVEQFF.

V is TRBV5-6 and J is TRBJ2-3, with 8 bases fitting TRBD1. Germline CDR1 and CDR2: SGHDT and YYEEEE. The CDR3 contains 14 residues. With 4 bases clipped from V and 2 bases from J, the junction kept 3 bases outside the gene matches. CDR3 protein: CASSQQGATDTQYF. The CDR3 coding sequence is TGTGCCAGCAGCCAGCAGGGGGCCACAGATACGCAGTATTTT. Variable domain in full (rest from reference TRBV5-6 and TRBJ2-3): DAGVTQSPTHLIKTRGQQVTLRCSPKSGHDTVSWYQQALGQGPQFIFQYYEEEERQRGNFPDRFSGHQFPNYSSELNVNALLLGDSALYLCASSQQGATDTQYFGPGTRLTVL.

This clonotype was recorded many times. The rearrangement joins TRBV6-5 to TRBJ2-2, with D perhaps matching TRBD1 or TRBD2 (5 bases each). Trimming pared 1 base from V and 5 bases from J, leaving 17 bases between. The CDR3 covers 17 residues. CDR1 MNHEY and CDR2 SVGAGI come from the germline V gene. CDR3 in DNA: TGTGCCAGCAGTTACTTAACGGGGACCTTAGGGACCGGGGAGCTGTTTTTT. Its translation: CASSYLTGTLGTGELFF.

This clonotype has ten or more counts. The V gene is TRBV7-8, the J gene TRBJ1-4; D perhaps matches TRBD1 (5 bases). Germline V CDR1 and CDR2: SGHVS, FQNEAQ. This CDR3 has 15 residues. V lost 5 bases and J lost 8, with 18 bases in between. CDR3 residues: CASSPAGRVGEKLFF. The CDR3 DNA reads TGTGCCAGCAGCCCCGCGGGCAGGGTAGGAGAAAAACTGTTTTTT.

This clonotype was seen only a few times. The chain combines TRBV5-1 with TRBJ2-3; D unclear. In germline, CDR1 is SGHRS, CDR2 YFSETQ. The ends were cut back, 4 bases at V and 0 bases at J, with 12 bases in the middle. This CDR3 is 15 amino acids long. CDR3 in DNA: TGCGCCAGCAGCCCAACGCCCGCCAGCACAGATACGCAGTATTTT. Its protein product is CASSPTPASTDTQYF.

The table lists this clonotype with many counts. The gene calls are TRBV6-2 or TRBV6-3 and TRBJ1-5; possible D gene TRBD1, 5 bases. CDR1 is MNHEY and CDR2 is SVGEGT in the germline V gene. Deletions cut 7 bases from V and 4 bases from J, with 11 bases between. The CDR3 contains 13 residues. The DNA for the CDR3 is TGTGCCAGCATGGTGCAGGGAAATCAGCCCCAGCATTTT. Its protein is CASMVQGNQPQHF.

This clonotype was counted at least ten times. The V gene is TRBV7-6, the J gene TRBJ2-7, with D hard to call. The CDR3 runs to 14 residues. Trimming cost V 7 bases and J 0 bases, with 13 bases left between them. Germline CDR1 is SGHVS and CDR2 is FNYEAQ. The CDR3 protein is CASTPSVFSYEQYF. The CDR3 nucleotides read TGTGCCAGCACCCCTTCGGTTTTCTCCTACGAGCAGTACTTC.